This T cell receptor (beta chain) was sequenced in a study of blood T cells in healthy people across ages. General study points: There was a strong correlation between TCR beta diversity and naive T cell percentage.

Points on this clonotype: Its specificity is not known.

A second PCR, run for roughly 6 to 11 cycles, used a sample-barcoded 5' primer plus a J-beta primer mix. Every cDNA molecule bore a tag from a template-switch adaptor containing 12 random nucleotides. A single record per CDR3 protein comes from TCRdb applying MiXCR to the 5' RACE reads. The sample consists of hundreds of thousands of distinct CDR3 sequences, around a fifth of them appearing once. Germline CDR1 and CDR2: SGHTA and FQGNSA. With V trimmed by 1 base and J by 4 bases, 7 bases remained unmatched. The CDR3 runs to 17 residues. This chain joins TRBV7-2 and TRBJ2-1; 10 bases align to TRBD2. Sequencing was carried out using blood. The receptor's source is a man between 70 and 80 years old in good health. The CDR3 nucleotides are TGTGCCAGCAGCTTAGGATCTAGCGGGAGAAAATACAATGAGCAGTTCTTC. It is translated as CASSLGSSGRKYNEQFF.